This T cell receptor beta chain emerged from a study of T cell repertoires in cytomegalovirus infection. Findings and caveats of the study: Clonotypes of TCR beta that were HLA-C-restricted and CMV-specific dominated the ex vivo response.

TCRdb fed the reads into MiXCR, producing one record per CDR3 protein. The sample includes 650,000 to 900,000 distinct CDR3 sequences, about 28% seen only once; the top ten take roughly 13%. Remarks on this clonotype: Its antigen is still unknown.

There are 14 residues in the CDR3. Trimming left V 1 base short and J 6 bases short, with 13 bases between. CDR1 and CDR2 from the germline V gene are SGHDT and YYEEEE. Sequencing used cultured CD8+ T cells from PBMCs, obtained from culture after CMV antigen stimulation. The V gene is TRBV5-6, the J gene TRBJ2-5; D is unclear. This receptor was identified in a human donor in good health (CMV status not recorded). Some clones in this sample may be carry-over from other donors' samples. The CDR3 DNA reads TGTGCCAGCAGCTTGTCAGCCATCCGGAAGACCCAGTACTTC. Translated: CASSLSAIRKTQYF.